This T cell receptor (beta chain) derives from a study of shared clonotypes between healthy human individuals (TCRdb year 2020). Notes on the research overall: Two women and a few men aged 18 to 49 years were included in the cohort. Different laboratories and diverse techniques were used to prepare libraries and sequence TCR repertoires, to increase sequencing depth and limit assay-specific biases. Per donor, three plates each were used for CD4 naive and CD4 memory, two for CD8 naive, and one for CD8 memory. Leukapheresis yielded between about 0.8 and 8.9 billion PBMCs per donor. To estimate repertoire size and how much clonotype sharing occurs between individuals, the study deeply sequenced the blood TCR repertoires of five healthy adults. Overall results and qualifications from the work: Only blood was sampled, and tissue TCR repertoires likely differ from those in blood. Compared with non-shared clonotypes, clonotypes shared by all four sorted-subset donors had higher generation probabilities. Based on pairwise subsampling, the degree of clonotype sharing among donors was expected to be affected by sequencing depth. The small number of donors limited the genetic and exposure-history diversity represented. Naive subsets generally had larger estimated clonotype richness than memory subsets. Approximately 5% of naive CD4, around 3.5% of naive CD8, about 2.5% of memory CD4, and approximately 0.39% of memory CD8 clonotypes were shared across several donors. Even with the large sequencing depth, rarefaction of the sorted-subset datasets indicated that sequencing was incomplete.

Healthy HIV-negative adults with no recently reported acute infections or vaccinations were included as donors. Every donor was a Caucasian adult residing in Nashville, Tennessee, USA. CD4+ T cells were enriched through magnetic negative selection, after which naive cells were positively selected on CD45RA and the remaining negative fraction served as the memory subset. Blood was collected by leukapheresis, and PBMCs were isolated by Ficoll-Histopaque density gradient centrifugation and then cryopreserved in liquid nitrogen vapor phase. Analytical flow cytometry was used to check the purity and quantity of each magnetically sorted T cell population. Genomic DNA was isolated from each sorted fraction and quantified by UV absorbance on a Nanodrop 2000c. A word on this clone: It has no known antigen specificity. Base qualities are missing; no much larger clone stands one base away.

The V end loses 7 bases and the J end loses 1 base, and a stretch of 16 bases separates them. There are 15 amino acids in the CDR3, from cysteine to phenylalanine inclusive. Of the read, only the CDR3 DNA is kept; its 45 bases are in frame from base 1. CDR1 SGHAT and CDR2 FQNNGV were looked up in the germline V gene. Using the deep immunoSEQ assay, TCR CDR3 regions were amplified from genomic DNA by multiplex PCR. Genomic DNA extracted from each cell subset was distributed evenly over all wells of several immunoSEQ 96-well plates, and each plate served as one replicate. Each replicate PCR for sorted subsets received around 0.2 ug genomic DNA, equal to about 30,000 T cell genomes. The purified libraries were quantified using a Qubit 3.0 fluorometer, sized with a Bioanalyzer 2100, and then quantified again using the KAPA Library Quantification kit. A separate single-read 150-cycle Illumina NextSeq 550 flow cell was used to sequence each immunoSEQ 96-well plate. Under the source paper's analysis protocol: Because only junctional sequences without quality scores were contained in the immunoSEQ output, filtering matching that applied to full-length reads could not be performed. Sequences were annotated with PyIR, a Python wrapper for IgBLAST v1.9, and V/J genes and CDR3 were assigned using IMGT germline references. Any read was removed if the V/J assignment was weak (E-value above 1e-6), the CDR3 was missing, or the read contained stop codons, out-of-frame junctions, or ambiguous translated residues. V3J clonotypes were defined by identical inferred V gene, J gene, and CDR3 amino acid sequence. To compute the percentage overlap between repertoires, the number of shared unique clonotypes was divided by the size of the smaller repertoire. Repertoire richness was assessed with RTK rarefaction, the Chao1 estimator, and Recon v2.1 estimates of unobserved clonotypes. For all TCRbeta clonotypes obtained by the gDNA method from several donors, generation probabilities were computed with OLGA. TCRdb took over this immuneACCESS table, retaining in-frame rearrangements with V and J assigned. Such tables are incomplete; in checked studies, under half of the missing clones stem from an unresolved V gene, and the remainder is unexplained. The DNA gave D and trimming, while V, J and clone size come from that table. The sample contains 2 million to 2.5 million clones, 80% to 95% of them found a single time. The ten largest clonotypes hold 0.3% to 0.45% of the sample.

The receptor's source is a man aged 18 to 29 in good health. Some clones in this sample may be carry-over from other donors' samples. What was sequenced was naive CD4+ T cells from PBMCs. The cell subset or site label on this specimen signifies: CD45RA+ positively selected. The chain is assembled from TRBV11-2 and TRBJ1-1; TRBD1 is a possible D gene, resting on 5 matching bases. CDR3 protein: CASTGRGARNTEAFF. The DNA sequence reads TGTGCCAGCACAGGCCGTGGGGCCAGGAACACTGAAGCTTTCTTT.